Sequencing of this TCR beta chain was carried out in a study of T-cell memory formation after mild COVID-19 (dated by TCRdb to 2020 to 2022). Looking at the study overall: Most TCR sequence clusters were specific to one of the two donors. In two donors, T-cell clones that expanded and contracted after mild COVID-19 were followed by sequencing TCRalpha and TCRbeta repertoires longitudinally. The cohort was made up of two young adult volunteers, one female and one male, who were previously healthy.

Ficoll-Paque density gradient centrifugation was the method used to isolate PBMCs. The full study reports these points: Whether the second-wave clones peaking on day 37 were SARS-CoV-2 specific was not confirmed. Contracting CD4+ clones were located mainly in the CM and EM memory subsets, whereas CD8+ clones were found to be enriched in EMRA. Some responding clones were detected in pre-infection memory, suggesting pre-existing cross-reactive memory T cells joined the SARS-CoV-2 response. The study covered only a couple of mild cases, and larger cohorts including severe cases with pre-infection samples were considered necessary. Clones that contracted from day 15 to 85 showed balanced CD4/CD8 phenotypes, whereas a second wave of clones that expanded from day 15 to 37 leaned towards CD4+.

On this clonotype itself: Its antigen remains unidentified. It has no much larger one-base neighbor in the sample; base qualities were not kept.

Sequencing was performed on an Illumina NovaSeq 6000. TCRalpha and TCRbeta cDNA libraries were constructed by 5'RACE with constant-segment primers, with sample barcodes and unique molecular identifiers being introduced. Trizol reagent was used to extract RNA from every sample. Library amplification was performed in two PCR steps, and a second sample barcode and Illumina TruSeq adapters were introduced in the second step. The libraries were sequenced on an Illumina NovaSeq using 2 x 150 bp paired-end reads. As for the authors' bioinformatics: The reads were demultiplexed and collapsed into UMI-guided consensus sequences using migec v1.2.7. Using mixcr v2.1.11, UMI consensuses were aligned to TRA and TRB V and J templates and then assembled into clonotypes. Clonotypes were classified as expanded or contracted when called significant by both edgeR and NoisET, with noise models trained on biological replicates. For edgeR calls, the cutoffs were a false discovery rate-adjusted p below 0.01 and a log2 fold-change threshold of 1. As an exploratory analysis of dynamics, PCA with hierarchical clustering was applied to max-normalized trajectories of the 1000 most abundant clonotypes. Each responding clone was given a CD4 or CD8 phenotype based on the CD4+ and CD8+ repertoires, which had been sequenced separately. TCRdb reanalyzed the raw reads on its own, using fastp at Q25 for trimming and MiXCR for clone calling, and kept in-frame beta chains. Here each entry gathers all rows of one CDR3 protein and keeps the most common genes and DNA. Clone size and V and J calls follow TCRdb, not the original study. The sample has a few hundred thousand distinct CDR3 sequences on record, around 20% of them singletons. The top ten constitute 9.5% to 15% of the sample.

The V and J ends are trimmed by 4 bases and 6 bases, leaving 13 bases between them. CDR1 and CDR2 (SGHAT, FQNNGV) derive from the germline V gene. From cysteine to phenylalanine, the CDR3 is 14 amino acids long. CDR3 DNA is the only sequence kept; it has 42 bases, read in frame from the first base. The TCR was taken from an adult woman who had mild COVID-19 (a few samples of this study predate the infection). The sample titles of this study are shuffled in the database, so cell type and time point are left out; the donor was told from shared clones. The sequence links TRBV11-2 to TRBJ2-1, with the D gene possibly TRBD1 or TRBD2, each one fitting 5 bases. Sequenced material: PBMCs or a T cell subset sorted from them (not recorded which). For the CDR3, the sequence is CASSSLKGSNEQFF. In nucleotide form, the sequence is TGTGCCAGCAGCTCCTTGAAGGGGAGCAATGAGCAGTTCTTC.